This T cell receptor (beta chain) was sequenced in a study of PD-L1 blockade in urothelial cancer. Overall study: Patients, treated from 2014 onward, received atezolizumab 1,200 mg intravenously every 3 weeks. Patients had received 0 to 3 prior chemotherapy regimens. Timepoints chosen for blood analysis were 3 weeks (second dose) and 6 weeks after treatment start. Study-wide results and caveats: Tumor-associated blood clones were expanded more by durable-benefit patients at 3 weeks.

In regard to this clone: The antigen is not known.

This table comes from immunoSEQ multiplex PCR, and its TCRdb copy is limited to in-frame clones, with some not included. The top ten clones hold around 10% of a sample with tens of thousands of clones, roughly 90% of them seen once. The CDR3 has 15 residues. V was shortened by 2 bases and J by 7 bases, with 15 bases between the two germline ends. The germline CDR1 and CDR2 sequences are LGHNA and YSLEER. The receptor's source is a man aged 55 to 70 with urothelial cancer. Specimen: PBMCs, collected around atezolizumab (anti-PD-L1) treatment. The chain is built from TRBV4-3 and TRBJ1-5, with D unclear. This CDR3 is CASSQSTEGDQPQHF. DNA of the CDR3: TGCGCCAGCAGCCAATCCACCGAGGGCGACCAGCCCCAGCATTTT.